This passage covers 13 T cell receptor beta chains from one sample sequenced in a study of T cells in Graves' hyperthyroidism and ophthalmopathy. RNA transcripts served as the template for amplifying TCR beta CDR3 regions. The TCR CDR3 first-round RT-PCR relied on the HTBI primer set. TCRdb called the multiplex PCR reads again in MiXCR, with one record for every CDR3 protein. Counted here are around 580,000 distinct CDR3 sequences, over 15% occurring once; the ten biggest clones make up 15% to 20%. The sample taken for sequencing was blood. Source of these receptors: a young woman with Graves' hyperthyroidism.

This chain uses TRBV20-1 with TRBJ1-6; 8 bases align to TRBD1. The ends lost 6 bases at V and 8 bases at J; junction bases unmatched: 12. The CDR3 sequence is 15 residues long. Per germline, CDR1 DFQATT and CDR2 SNEGSKA (reference sequence). The CDR3 DNA sequence: TGCAGTGCCCACGACCGGACAGGGTCCGATTCACCCCTCCACTTT. Amino acid sequence: CSAHDRTGSDSPLHF.

This clonotype showed up many times. J is TRBJ2-1 and V is TRBV3-1; 14 bases align to TRBD2. V dropped 4 bases and J dropped 10; count of bases not matched to a gene: 6. This CDR3 comprises 15 residues. CDR1 is LGHDT and CDR2 is YNNKEL in the germline V gene (reference sequence). The CDR3 reads CASSPPGLAGVEQFF. Here the CDR3 DNA reads TGTGCCAGCAGCCCTCCGGGACTAGCGGGAGTCGAGCAGTTCTTC.

This clonotype was recorded many times. The J gene is TRBJ1-4, the V gene TRBV2, with 9 bases matching TRBD1. The CDR3 has 15 amino acids. V trimming: 7 bases; J trimming: 4 bases; junction bases outside the gene matches: 7. From germline, CDR1 is SNHLY and CDR2 FYNNEI. CDR3: CASIQDRGNNEKLFF. The CDR3 DNA is TGTGCCAGCATTCAGGACAGGGGAAATAATGAAAAACTGTTTTTT.

This clonotype was seen many times. The chain recombines TRBV5-1 with TRBJ2-1, with 9 bases matching TRBD2. The CDR3 sequence is 15 residues long. The germline gives CDR1 SGHRS, CDR2 YFSETQ. J gave up 6 bases and V 0 bases, and 4 bases lay outside the gene matches. The CDR3 DNA is TGCGCCAGCAGCTTGGTTTGGACTAGCGCCAATGAGCAGTTCTTC. This sequence encodes CASSLVWTSANEQFF.

This clonotype was seen ten or more times. This chain links TRBV2 with TRBJ2-7, with 9 bases identical to TRBD1. V shed 4 bases and J 2 bases; nucleotides not matched to a gene: 0. CDR1 is SNHLY, CDR2 FYNNEI, per germline. The length of the CDR3 is 13 residues. The CDR3 DNA sequence: TGTGCCAGCAGTGGACAGGGGGCCTACGAGCAGTACTTC. Residues: CASSGQGAYEQYF.

This clonotype was observed many times. This sequence joins TRBV7-9 and TRBJ1-4, with D uncertain. This CDR3 is built from 15 residues. The germline gives CDR1 SEHNR, CDR2 FQNEAQ (reference sequence). V was cut by 5 bases and J by 8 bases, with 18 bases left in between. CDR3 loop: CASSQTGSRGEKLFF. The CDR3 DNA sequence: TGTGCCAGCAGCCAAACGGGGAGCAGAGGGGAAAAACTGTTTTTT.

J is TRBJ1-2 and V is TRBV5-1; D is ambiguous. This CDR3 has 13 amino acids. The V end was cut by 5 bases, the J end by 1 base, with 9 bases between. Germline V gives CDR1 SGHRS, CDR2 YFSETQ. Written as DNA, the CDR3 is TGCGCCAGCAGGACCACAGATAACTATGGCTACACCTTC. Translating gives CASRTTDNYGYTF.

This chain links TRBV2 with TRBJ2-2; 9 nucleotides line up with TRBD1. This CDR3 has 18 amino acids. Trimming at V came to 7 bases and at J to 1 base, leaving 13 bases not matched to a gene. The germline gives CDR1 SNHLY, CDR2 FYNNEI. The CDR3 region has the DNA TGTGCCAGCAACTGGGACAGGGTACGGTTATGGAACACCGGGGAGCTGTTTTTT. Translated, it gives CASNWDRVRLWNTGELFF.

This clonotype was picked up many times. The V and J genes are TRBV7-9 and TRBJ2-5; no clear D. The CDR3 runs 14 residues. CDR1 and CDR2 from the germline V gene are SEHNR and FQNEAQ (reference sequence). Trimming removed 1 base at V and 5 bases at J, with 11 bases between. The CDR3 DNA sequence: TGTGCCAGCAGCTTAGAATCGGTTGGTGAGACCCAGTACTTC. This sequence encodes CASSLESVGETQYF. The whole variable domain, remainder taken from reference TRBV7-9 and TRBJ2-5, is DTGVSQNPRHKITKRGQNVTFRCDPISEHNRLYWYRQTLGQGPEFLTYFQNEAQLEKSRLLSDRFSAERPKGSFSTLEIQRTEQGDSAMYLCASSLESVGETQYFGPGTRLLVL.

The J gene is TRBJ1-2, the V gene TRBV24-1, with D possibly TRBD1 on 5 matching bases. Trimming stripped 3 bases from V and 6 bases from J, with 7 bases between. Germline lookup yields CDR1 KGHDR and CDR2 SFDVKD. The CDR3 consists of 12 residues. This CDR3 is CATSDSRDGYTF. The CDR3, as DNA: TGTGCCACCAGTGATAGCAGGGATGGCTACACCTTC.

Concerning this clonotype: One junction end does not reproduce the germline sequence, and a read error may be involved. J is TRBJ2-7 and V is TRBV5-1; D gene unclear. Germline CDR1 reads SGHRS; CDR2 reads YFSETQ. This CDR3 has 12 residues. The CDR3 is CASSASSYELYF. CDR3 DNA: TGCGCCAGCAGCGCCAGCTCCTACGAGCTGTACTTC.

The chain has TRBV19 and TRBJ2-7; no definite D call. This CDR3 contains 13 residues. Germline CDR1 and CDR2: LNHDA and SQIVND (reference sequence). Trimming shortened V by 4 bases and J by 9 bases, and 16 bases separated the two germline ends. CDR3 in DNA: TGTGCCAGTAGTACCCCGCCAGAGAGAGTGCAGTACTTC. Translating it yields CASSTPPERVQYF.

The rearrangement uses TRBV30 and TRBJ2-1; D perhaps matches TRBD2 (5 bases). CDR3 length: 14 amino acids. The V end was cut by 3 bases, the J end by 4 bases, with 13 bases between. The V gene's germline CDR1 is GTSNPN and CDR2 SVGIG (reference sequence). In DNA form, the CDR3 reads TGTGCCTGGAGGGACTCCCCCGGGTACAATGAGCAGTTCTTC. It is translated as CAWRDSPGYNEQFF.